This TCR beta chain was documented in a study of shared clonotypes between healthy human individuals. Background on the study: The cohort had two women and a few men, ages 18 to 49.

A split of CD4+ cells into CD45RA+ naive and CD45RA-negative memory subsets was performed. Using 200 ng DNA, about 30,000 T cell genomes, the sorted-subset replicate PCRs were run. Clones were sequenced by immunoSEQ multiplex PCR, and TCRdb holds only the in-frame ones, with some missing. The sample has 2.3 million or so clones; just over 90% are singletons. This CDR3 comprises 16 residues. CDR1 is SGHAT and CDR2 is FQNNGV in the germline V gene. V lost 4 bases and J lost 2, with 15 bases in between. The clonotype comes from a man younger than 35 in good health. Some clones in this sample may be carry-over from other donors' samples. Sequencing used naive CD4+ T cells from PBMCs. Subset meaning: CD45RA+ positively selected. The rearrangement joins TRBV11-2 to TRBJ1-3; tentatively, D is TRBD1 (6 bases). This chain's CDR3 is CASSSQTGTPGNTIYF. As DNA, the CDR3 is TGTGCCAGCAGCTCGCAAACTGGGACACCTGGAAACACCATATATTTT. Combining the CDR3 with reference TRBV11-2 and TRBJ1-3 gives the whole variable domain EAGVAQSPRYKIIEKRQSVAFWCNPISGHATLYWYQQILGQGPKLLIQFQNNGVVDDSQLPKDRFSAERLKGVDSTLKIQPAKLEDSAVYLCASSSQTGTPGNTIYFGEGSWLTVV.